This T cell receptor (beta chain) stems from a study of T cells in localized non-small cell lung cancer. Findings and caveats of the study: Longer survival (overall) was linked to higher T cell density in blood.

Samples of adjacent lung (free of atypia) were collected at least 2 cm from the tumor margin. In regard to this clone: Its cognate antigen is unknown.

Only in-frame clones appear in the TCRdb table, and some are missing; sequencing was by immunoSEQ multiplex PCR. Of around 2,000 clones listed, under 40% are singletons. CDR3 length: 15 residues. V lost 7 bases to trimming and J lost 0 bases, with 13 bases between them. Germline V CDR1 and CDR2: LNHDA, SQIVND (reference sequence). The sequencing here drew on normal lung tissue next to the tumor, taken before any cancer treatment. The clonotype comes from a female donor over 55 with stage I squamous cell lung carcinoma. V usage is TRBV19 and J usage is TRBJ1-5, with no clear D. The CDR3 DNA sequence: TGTGCCAGTAATGGGCCGGAGTATAGCAATCAGCCCCAGCATTTT. As protein: CASNGPEYSNQPQHF.